The 17 T cell receptor beta chains listed next were all sequenced from one sample in a study of T cells in Graves' hyperthyroidism and ophthalmopathy. TCR beta CDR3 sequences were amplified from RNA transcripts. Using the HTBI primer set, a first-round RT-PCR was run on the TCR CDR3. TCRdb processed the multiplex PCR reads anew with MiXCR; each CDR3 protein has one entry. The profile shows around 480,000 distinct CDR3 sequences, over 13% of them singletons. The sequencing input was blood. The receptor set was obtained from a woman aged 18-29 years with Graves' hyperthyroidism.

This clonotype was picked up many times. The chain combines TRBV20-1 with TRBJ2-1; D may correspond to TRBD1 or TRBD2 (5 bases each). This CDR3 has 17 amino acids. From germline, CDR1 is DFQATT and CDR2 SNEGSKA (reference sequence). V lost 4 bases to trimming and J lost 6 bases, with 25 bases between them. CDR3 bases: TGCAGTGCTATAAATCTCAGAGGGCTAGGGGTTCGCAATGAGCAGTTCTTC. Protein product: CSAINLRGLGVRNEQFF.

This clonotype was seen repeatedly, ten times or more. The V gene is TRBV10-3, the J gene TRBJ2-2, with a tentative D call TRBD2 (5 bases). From germline, CDR1 is ENHRY and CDR2 SYGVKD. This CDR3 is built from 16 residues. V was clipped by 4 bases and J by 0 bases, with 12 bases between them. CDR3 DNA: TGTGCCATCAGTGGTCGGGCGGGCCCGAACACCGGGGAGCTGTTTTTT. It yields the protein CAISGRAGPNTGELFF.

DNA of the CDR3: TGTGCCAGCAGCTTTAATAGCGGACCGACCTACAATGAGCAGTTCTTC. Amino acid sequence: CASSFNSGPTYNEQFF. This chain joins TRBV5-6 and TRBJ2-1; maybe TRBD2 (6 bases). The CDR3 spans 16 residues. Germline CDR1 reads SGHDT; CDR2 reads YYEEEE. V gave up 2 bases and J gave up 2 bases, with 14 bases separating them. The full variable domain, with the rest looked up from reference TRBV5-6 and TRBJ2-1, is DAGVTQSPTHLIKTRGQQVTLRCSPKSGHDTVSWYQQALGQGPQFIFQYYEEEERQRGNFPDRFSGHQFPNYSSELNVNALLLGDSALYLCASSFNSGPTYNEQFFGPGTRLTVL.

This clonotype was observed many times. The chain combines TRBV5-1 with TRBJ2-1; 7 bases are a match to TRBD2. The CDR3 runs 15 residues. CDR1 is SGHRS, CDR2 YFSETQ, per germline. Trimming removed 0 bases from V and 7 bases from J; junction bases left unmatched: 7. CDR3 DNA sequence: TGCGCCAGCAGCTTGGGGGACTACTTTTCGAATGAGCAGTTCTTC. Its translation is CASSLGDYFSNEQFF.

This chain links TRBV12-3 or TRBV12-4 with TRBJ2-2, with D perhaps TRBD1 (6 bases). The CDR3 is made up of 17 amino acids. V lost 5 bases and J 3 bases, leaving 19 bases between the germline ends. CDR3 residues: CASSLIRQAWDTGELFF. Here the CDR3 DNA reads TGTGCCAGCAGTCTCATCAGACAGGCGTGGGACACCGGGGAGCTGTTTTTT.

This clonotype showed up many times. V and J are TRBV12-3 or TRBV12-4 and TRBJ2-1; 11 positions match TRBD2. This CDR3 spans 16 amino acids. Trimming removed 4 bases from V and 7 bases from J; junction bases left unmatched: 9. CDR3 DNA sequence: TGTGCCAGCAGTTCATATAGCGGGAGGGCTTCTAATGAGCAGTTCTTC. Protein sequence: CASSSYSGRASNEQFF.

This clonotype was recorded at least ten times. The V and J genes are TRBV12-3 or TRBV12-4 and TRBJ2-1, with 13 nucleotides matching TRBD2. The CDR3 runs 16 residues. V trimming: 10 bases; J trimming: 7 bases; junction bases outside the gene matches: 13. The CDR3, as DNA: TGTGCCATTCCCCGGACTAGCGGGAGTTGGGGGAATGAGCAGTTCTTC. Its translation is CAIPRTSGSWGNEQFF.

The chain links TRBV5-1 to TRBJ2-2; D gene unclear. Deletions cut 0 bases from V and 6 bases from J, with 6 bases between. CDR3 size: 13 residues. CDR1 and CDR2 from the germline V gene are SGHRS and YFSETQ. The CDR3 is CASSLAMAGELFF. CDR3 coding DNA: TGCGCCAGCAGCTTGGCCATGGCCGGGGAGCTGTTTTTT.

This clonotype has a count of ten or more. V and J are TRBV20-1 and TRBJ2-7; D possibly uses TRBD1 or TRBD2 (5 bases each). CDR3 length: 12 residues. Germline CDR1 DFQATT, CDR2 SNEGSKA (reference sequence). The V end was cut by 2 bases, the J end by 2 bases, with 7 bases between. This CDR3 reads CSARRGPYEQYF. CDR3 nucleotides: TGCAGTGCTAGACGGGGCCCCTACGAGCAGTACTTC.

This clonotype has a count of ten or more. This sequence joins TRBV27 and TRBJ1-3, with D uncertain. Between the trimmed V and J ends, which lost 6 bases and 0 bases, there was a span of 12 bases. The CDR3 has 15 residues. Germline CDR1 MNHEY, CDR2 SMNVEV (reference sequence). CDR3 residues: CASSPRLHSGNTIYF. DNA of the CDR3: TGTGCCAGCAGCCCCCGGCTGCACTCTGGAAACACCATATATTTT.

Many counts were recorded for this clonotype. The chain joins TRBV6-2 or TRBV6-3 to TRBJ2-5, with D possibly matching TRBD2 (5 bases). Germline V gene data show CDR1 as MNHEY and CDR2 as SVGEGT. V was trimmed by 8 bases and J by 5 bases, leaving 24 bases between them. This CDR3 is 16 amino acids long. CDR3 sequence reads: CASLGGQSPKTETQYF. CDR3 DNA: TGTGCCAGCTTAGGCGGGCAGAGCCCCAAGACGGAGACCCAGTACTTC.

There are many counts of this clonotype. The chain links TRBV12-3 or TRBV12-4 to TRBJ2-7, with TRBD2 matching over 14 bases. The CDR3 totals 16 residues. V gave up 10 bases and J gave up 4 bases; unmatched junction bases: 12. CDR3 in DNA: TGTGCCACCGGGACTAGCGGGAGTACCCCCCTTTACGAGCAGTACTTC. As protein: CATGTSGSTPLYEQYF.

This clonotype was counted at least ten times. The V gene is TRBV2, the J gene TRBJ1-4, with a possible D match to TRBD1 (5 bases). The germline CDR1 and CDR2 sequences are SNHLY and FYNNEI. V lost 7 bases and J lost 8, with 20 bases in between. The CDR3 length is 15 residues. The CDR3 region is CASNLWGLVGEKLFF. The CDR3 region has the DNA TGTGCCAGCAACCTCTGGGGGTTAGTAGGAGAAAAACTGTTTTTT. The entire variable domain, with the rest obtained from reference TRBV2 and TRBJ1-4, is as follows: EPEVTQTPSHQVTQMGQEVILRCVPISNHLYFYWYRQILGQKVEFLVSFYNNEISEKSEIFDDQFSVERPDGSNFTLKIRSTKLEDSAMYFCASNLWGLVGEKLFFGSGTQLSVL.

This clonotype was detected only a few times. J is TRBJ1-2 and V is TRBV6-5; the D gene is possibly TRBD1 (6 bases). V dropped 4 bases and J dropped 7 bases, with 13 bases sitting between them. The CDR3 loop spans 13 amino acids. The germline CDR1 and CDR2 sequences are MNHEY and SVGAGI. The CDR3 here is CASSLQGLGGYTF. CDR3 nucleotide sequence: TGTGCCAGCAGTTTACAGGGTTTGGGTGGCTACACCTTC.

This clonotype was counted a few times. V gene TRBV20-1 combines with J gene TRBJ2-7, with D uncertain. The germline V gene encodes CDR1 DFQATT and CDR2 SNEGSKA (reference sequence). The CDR3 contains 12 residues. Trimming shortened V by 3 bases and J by 5 bases, and 11 bases separated the two germline ends. The CDR3 here is CSASPNSHEQYF. For the CDR3, the DNA is TGCAGTGCTAGCCCAAACTCTCACGAGCAGTACTTC.

This clonotype was detected only a few times. The rearrangement joins TRBV6-1 to TRBJ2-7; 9 bases are a match to TRBD1. J was trimmed by 5 bases and V by 10 bases; bases with no gene match: 18. The CDR3 is 16 amino acids. Germline V lookup: CDR1 MNHNS, CDR2 SASEGT. The CDR3 DNA reads as TGTGCCAACATCAAGAGGTCGGGACAGGGCGTCCACGAGCAGTACGTC. Translated: CANIKRSGQGVHEQYV.

At least ten counts were recorded for this clonotype. This sequence joins TRBV7-2 and TRBJ2-1; 7 positions match TRBD2. The ends lost 1 base at V and 7 bases at J; junction bases unmatched: 16. CDR3 length: 18 amino acids. CDR1 and CDR2 from the germline V gene are SGHTA and FQGNSA. The CDR3 reads CASSLVTGRESKRNEQFF. The DNA of the CDR3 is TGTGCCAGCAGCTTAGTAACTGGGCGGGAGTCCAAAAGGAATGAGCAGTTCTTC.